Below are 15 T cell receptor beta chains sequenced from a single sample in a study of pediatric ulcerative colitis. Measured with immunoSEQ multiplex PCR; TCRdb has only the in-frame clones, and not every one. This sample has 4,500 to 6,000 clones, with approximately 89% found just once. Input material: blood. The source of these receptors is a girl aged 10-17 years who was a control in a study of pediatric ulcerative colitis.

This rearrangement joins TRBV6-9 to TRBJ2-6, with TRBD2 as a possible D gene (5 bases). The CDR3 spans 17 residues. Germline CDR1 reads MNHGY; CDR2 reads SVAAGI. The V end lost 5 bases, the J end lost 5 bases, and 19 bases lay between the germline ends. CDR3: CASSTTRRQSRANVLTF. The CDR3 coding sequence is TGTGCCAGCAGTACCACTAGACGACAAAGTCGGGCCAACGTCCTGACTTTC.

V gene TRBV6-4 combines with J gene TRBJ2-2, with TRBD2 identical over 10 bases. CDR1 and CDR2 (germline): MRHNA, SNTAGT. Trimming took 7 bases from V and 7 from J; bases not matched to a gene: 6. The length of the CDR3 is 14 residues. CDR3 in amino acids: CASKTSGINGELFF. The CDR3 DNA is TGTGCCAGCAAAACTAGCGGGATTAACGGGGAGCTGTTTTTT.

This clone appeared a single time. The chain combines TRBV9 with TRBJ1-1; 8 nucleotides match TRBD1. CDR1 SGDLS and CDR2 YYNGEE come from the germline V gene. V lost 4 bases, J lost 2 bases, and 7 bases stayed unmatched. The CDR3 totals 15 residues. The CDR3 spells CASSTSGQANTEAFF. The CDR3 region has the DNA TGTGCCAGCAGCACATCGGGACAGGCTAACACTGAAGCTTTCTTT.

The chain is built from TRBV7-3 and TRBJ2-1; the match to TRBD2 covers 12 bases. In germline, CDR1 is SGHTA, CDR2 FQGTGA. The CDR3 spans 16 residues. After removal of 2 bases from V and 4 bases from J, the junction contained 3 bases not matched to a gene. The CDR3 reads CASSLGGLAGYNEQFF. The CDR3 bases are TGTGCCAGCAGCTTAGGAGGACTAGCGGGATACAATGAGCAGTTCTTC.

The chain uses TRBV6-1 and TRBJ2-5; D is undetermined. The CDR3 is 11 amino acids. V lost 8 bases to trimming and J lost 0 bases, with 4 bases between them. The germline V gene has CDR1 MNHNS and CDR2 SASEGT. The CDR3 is CASGDQETQYF. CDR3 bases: TGTGCCAGCGGGGACCAAGAGACCCAGTACTTC.

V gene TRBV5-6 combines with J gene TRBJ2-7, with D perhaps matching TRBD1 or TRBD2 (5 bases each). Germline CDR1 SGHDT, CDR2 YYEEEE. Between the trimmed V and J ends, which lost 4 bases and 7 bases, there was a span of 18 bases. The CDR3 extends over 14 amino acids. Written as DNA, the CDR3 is TGTGCCAGCAGCAGGCCGGGGCCCTCAGGGGAGCAGTACTTC. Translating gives CASSRPGPSGEQYF.

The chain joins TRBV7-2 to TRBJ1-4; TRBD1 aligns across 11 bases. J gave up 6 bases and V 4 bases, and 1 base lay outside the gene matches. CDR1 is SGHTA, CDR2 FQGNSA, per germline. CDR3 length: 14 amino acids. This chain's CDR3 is CASSSGQGDEKLFF. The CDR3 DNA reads TGTGCCAGCAGCTCGGGACAGGGGGATGAAAAACTGTTTTTT.

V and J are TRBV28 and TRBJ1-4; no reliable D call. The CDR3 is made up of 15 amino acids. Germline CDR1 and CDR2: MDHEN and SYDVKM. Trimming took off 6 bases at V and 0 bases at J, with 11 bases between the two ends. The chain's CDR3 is CASRHQVSTNEKLFF. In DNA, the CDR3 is TGTGCCAGCAGGCATCAGGTGTCAACTAATGAAAAACTGTTTTTT.

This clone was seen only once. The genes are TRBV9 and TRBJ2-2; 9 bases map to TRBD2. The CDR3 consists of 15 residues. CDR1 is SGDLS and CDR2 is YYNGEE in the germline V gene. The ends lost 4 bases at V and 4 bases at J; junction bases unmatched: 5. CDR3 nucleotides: TGTGCCAGCAGCCCCATAGCGGGAGTCACCGGGGAGCTGTTTTTT. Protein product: CASSPIAGVTGELFF.

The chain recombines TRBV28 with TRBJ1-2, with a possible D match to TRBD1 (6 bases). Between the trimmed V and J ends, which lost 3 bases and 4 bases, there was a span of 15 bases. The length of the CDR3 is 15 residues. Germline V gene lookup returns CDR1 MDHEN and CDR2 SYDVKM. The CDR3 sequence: CASSFDGRGGYGYTF. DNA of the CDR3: TGTGCCAGCAGTTTCGACGGGAGGGGGGGCTATGGCTACACCTTC.

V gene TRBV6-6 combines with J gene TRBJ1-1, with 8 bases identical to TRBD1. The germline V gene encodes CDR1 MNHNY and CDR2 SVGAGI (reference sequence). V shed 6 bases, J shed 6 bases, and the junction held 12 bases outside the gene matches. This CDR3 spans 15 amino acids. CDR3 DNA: TGTGCCAGCAGCCAGGGACAGGTGAAGGGAGCTGAAGCTTTCTTT. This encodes CASSQGQVKGAEAFF.

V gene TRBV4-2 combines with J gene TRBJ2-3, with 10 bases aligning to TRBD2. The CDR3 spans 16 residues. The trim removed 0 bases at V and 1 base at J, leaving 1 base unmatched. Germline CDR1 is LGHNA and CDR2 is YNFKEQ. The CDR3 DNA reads TGTGCCAGCAGCCAAGATCTAGCGGGAGGCACAGATACGCAGTATTTT. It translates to CASSQDLAGGTDTQYF.

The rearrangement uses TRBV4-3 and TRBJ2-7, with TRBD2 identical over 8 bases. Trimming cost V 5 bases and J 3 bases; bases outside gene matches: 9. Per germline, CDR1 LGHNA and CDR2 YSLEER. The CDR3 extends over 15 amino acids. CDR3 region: CASSVIAGINYEQYF. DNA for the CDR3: TGCGCCAGCAGCGTAATAGCGGGAATTAACTACGAGCAGTACTTC.

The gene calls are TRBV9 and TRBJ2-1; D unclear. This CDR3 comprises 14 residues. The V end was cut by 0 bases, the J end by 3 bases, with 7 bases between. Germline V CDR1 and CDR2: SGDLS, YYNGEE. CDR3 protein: CASSVGGFYNEQFF. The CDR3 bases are TGTGCCAGCAGCGTAGGAGGCTTCTACAATGAGCAGTTCTTC.

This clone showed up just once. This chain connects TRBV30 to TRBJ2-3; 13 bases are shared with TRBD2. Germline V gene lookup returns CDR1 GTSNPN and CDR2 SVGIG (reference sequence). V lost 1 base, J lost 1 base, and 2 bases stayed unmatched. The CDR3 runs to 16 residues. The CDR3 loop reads CAWSDGLAGGTDTQYF. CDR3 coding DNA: TGTGCCTGGAGTGATGGACTAGCGGGAGGCACAGATACGCAGTATTTT.